This T cell receptor (beta chain) derives from a study of CD8+ T cells in alopecia areata. Across the study: Severity scoring for treated patients was based on the percentage of affected scalp area. The study's findings and limits: Scalp clonality, together with expanded CD8+ clones among the top 100, fell significantly with tofacitinib. In scalp and blood during tofacitinib, many expanded lesional clones persisted.

After isolation, RNA underwent reverse transcription to generate cDNA as the sequencing template. Libraries were prepared by immunoSEQ multiplex PCR; TCRdb keeps only in-frame clonotypes and omits some of them. The data contain roughly 230,000 clones, about 40% of them seen just once; the ten biggest clones take up about 2.6%. Treatment described: oral pan-JAK inhibitor, 5-10 mg twice daily. This clone occurred a few times. Its specificity is not known. The germline gene is not matched at one end of the junction; a read error may be the cause. The TCR originated in a human donor with alopecia areata. The specimen was CD4+ T cells sorted from blood, collected at approximately week 36, from a patient treated with tofacitinib.

In DNA form, the CDR3 reads TGTGCCAGCAGCACCCTAAGAACTGAAGCTTTCTTT. Its translation: CASSTLRTEAFF. The chain recombines TRBV4-1 with TRBJ1-1; no clear D. This CDR3 contains 12 residues. Germline CDR1 and CDR2: MGHRA and YSYEKL.